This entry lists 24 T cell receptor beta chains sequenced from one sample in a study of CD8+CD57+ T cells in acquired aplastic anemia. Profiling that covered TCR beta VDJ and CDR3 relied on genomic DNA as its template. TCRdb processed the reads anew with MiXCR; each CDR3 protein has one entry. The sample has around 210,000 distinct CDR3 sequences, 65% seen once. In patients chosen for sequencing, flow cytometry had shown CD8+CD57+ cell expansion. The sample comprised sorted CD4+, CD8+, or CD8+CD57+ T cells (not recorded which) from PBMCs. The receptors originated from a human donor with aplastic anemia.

This CDR3 is CASSVEGSGIYNEQFF. DNA for the CDR3: TGTGCCAGCAGCGTAGAAGGTAGCGGGATTTACAATGAGCAGTTCTTC. This chain joins TRBV9 and TRBJ2-1, with 8 positions matching TRBD2. V trimming: 0 bases; J trimming: 4 bases; junction bases outside the gene matches: 6. Germline V gives CDR1 SGDLS, CDR2 YYNGEE. The CDR3 runs 16 residues. The full variable domain, with the rest looked up from reference TRBV9 and TRBJ2-1, is DSGVTQTPKHLITATGQRVTLRCSPRSGDLSVYWYQQSLDQGLQFLIQYYNGEERAKGNILERFSAQQFPDLHSELNLSSLELGDSALYFCASSVEGSGIYNEQFFGPGTRLTVL.

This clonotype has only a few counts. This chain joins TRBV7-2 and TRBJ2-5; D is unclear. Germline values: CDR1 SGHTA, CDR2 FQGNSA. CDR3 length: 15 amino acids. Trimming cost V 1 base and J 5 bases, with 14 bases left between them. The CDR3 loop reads CASSLDGGRWETQYF. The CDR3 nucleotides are TGTGCCAGCAGCTTAGATGGCGGCCGGTGGGAGACCCAGTACTTC.

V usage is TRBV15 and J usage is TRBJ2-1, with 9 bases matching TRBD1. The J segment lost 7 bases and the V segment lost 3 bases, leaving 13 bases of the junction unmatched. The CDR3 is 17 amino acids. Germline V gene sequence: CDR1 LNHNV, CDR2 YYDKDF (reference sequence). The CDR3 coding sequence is TGTGCCACCAGCAGCTTAGGGGTCGGACAGGGGTTGAATGAGCAGTTCTTC. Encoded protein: CATSSLGVGQGLNEQFF.

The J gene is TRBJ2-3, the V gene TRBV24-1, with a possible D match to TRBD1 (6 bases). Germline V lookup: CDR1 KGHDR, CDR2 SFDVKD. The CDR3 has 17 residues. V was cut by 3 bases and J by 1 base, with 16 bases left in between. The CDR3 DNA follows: TGTGCCACCAGTGATCATTACAGGGAGATCGGCACAGATACGCAGTATTTT. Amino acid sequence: CATSDHYREIGTDTQYF.

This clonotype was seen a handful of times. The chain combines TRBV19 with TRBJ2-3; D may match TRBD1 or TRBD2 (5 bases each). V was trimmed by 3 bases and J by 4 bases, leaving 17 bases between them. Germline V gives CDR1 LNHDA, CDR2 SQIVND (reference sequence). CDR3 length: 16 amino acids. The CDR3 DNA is TGTGCCAGTAGTATTGAAGGGACGGTAGGATCAGATACGCAGTATTTT. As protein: CASSIEGTVGSDTQYF. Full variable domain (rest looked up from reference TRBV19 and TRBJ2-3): DGGITQSPKYLFRKEGQNVTLSCEQNLNHDAMYWYRQDPGQGLRLIYYSQIVNDFQKGDIAEGYSVSREKKESFPLTVTSAQKNPTAFYLCASSIEGTVGSDTQYFGPGTRLTVL.

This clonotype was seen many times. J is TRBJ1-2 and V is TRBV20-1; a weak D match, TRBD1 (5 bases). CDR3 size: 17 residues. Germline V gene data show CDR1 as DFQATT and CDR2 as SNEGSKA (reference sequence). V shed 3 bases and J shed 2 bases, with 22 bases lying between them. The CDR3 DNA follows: TGCAGTGCTAGCCCCTCGCCTATTCGGGAGGGGAACTATGGCTACACCTTC. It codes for CSASPSPIREGNYGYTF.

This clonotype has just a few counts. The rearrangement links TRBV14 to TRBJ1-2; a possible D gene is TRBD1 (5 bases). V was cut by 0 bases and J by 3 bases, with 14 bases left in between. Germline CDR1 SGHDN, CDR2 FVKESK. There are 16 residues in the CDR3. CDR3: CASSQDLTASYYGYTF. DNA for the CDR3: TGTGCCAGCAGCCAAGATCTGACAGCCAGTTACTATGGCTACACCTTC.

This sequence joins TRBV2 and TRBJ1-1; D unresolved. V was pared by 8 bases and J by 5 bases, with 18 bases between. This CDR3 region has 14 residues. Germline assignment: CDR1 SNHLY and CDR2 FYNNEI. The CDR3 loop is CASGPREGRTEAFF. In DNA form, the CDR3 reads TGTGCCAGCGGCCCGCGGGAAGGGAGGACTGAAGCTTTCTTT.

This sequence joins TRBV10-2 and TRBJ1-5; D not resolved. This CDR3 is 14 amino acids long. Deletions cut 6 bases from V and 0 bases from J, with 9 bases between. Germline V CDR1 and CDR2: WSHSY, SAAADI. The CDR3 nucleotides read TGCGCCAGCAGACCCAGGTCTAGCAATCAGCCCCAGCATTTT. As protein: CASRPRSSNQPQHF.

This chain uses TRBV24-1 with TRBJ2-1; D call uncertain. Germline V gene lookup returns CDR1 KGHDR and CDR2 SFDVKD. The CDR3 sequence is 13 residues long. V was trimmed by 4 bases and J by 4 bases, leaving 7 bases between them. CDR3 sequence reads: CATSDGGYNEQFF. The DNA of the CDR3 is TGTGCCACCAGTGACGGTGGATACAATGAGCAGTTCTTC.

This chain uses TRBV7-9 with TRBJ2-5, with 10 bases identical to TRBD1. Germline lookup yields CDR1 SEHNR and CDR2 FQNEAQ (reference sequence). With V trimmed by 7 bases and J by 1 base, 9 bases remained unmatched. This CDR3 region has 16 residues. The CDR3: CASISMGTGAQETQYF. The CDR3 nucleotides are TGTGCCAGCATCTCCATGGGGACAGGGGCCCAAGAGACCCAGTACTTC. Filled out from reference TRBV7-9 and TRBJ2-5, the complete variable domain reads DTGVSQNPRHKITKRGQNVTFRCDPISEHNRLYWYRQTLGQGPEFLTYFQNEAQLEKSRLLSDRFSAERPKGSFSTLEIQRTEQGDSAMYLCASISMGTGAQETQYFGPGTRLLVL.

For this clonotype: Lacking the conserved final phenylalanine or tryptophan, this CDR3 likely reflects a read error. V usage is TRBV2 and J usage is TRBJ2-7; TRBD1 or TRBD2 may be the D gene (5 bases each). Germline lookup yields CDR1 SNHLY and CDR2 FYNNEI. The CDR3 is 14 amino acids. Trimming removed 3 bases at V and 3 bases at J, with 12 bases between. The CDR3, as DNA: TGTGCCAGCAGTGAGGGACCAAGGCTCTACGAGCAGTACCTC. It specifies CASSEGPRLYEQYL.

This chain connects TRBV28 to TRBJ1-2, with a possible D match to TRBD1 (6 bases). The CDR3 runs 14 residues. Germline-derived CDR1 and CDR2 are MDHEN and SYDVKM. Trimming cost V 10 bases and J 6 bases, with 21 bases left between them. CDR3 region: CATTKQGFNNGYTF. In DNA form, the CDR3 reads TGTGCCACGACCAAACAGGGTTTCAATAATGGCTACACCTTC.

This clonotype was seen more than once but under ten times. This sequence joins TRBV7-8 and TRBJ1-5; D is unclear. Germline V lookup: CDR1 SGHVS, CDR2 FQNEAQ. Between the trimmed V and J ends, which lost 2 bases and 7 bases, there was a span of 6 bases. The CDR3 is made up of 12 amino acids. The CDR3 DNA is TGTGCCAGCAGCTTAATGGAACAGCCCCAGCATTTT. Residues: CASSLMEQPQHF.

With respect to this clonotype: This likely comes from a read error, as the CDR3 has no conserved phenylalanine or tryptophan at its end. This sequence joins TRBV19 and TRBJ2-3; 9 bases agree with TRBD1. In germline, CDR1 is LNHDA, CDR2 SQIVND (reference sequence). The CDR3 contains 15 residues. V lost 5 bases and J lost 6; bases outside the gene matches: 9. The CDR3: CASSPWTGVTDTQYL. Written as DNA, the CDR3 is TGTGCCAGTAGTCCCTGGACAGGGGTCACGGATACGCAGTATCTT.

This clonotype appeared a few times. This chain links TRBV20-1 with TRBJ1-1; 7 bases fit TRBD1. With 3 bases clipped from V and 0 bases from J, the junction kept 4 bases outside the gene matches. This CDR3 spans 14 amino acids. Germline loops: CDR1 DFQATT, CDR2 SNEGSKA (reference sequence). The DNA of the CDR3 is TGCAGTGCTAGGGGGGGGACAGTGAACACTGAAGCTTTCTTT. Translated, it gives CSARGGTVNTEAFF.

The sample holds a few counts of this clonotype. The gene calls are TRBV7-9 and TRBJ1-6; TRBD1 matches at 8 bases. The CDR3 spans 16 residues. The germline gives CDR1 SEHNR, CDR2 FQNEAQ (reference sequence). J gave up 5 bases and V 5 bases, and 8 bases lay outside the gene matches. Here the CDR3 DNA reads TGTGCCAGCAGCACCCGGACAGGGTGGGATAATTCACCCCTCCACTTT. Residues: CASSTRTGWDNSPLHF.

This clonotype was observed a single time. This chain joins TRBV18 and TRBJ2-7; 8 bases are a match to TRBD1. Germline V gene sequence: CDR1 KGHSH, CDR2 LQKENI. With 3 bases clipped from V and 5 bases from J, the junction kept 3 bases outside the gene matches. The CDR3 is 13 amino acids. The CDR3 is CASSPTGDDEQYF. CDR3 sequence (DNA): TGTGCCAGCTCACCGACAGGGGACGACGAGCAGTACTTC.

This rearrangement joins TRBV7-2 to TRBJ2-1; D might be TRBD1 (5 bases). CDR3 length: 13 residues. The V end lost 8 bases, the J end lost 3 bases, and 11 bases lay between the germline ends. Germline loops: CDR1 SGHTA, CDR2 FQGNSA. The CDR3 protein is CASADTFYNEQFF. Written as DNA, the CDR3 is TGTGCCAGCGCGGACACGTTCTACAATGAGCAGTTCTTC.

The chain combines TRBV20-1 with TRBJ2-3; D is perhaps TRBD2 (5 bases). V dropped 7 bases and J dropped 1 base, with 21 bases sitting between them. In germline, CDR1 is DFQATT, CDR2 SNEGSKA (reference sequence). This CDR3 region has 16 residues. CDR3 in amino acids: CSVARLFRGGTDTQYF. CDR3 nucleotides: TGCAGTGTGGCCCGACTGTTCCGGGGTGGCACAGATACGCAGTATTTT.

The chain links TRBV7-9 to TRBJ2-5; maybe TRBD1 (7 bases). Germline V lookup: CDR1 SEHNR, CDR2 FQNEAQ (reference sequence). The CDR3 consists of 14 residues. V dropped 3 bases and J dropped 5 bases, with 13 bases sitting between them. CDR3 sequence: CASSLSTGRETQYF. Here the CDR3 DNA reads TGTGCCAGCAGCTTGTCGACAGGGAGGGAGACCCAGTACTTC.

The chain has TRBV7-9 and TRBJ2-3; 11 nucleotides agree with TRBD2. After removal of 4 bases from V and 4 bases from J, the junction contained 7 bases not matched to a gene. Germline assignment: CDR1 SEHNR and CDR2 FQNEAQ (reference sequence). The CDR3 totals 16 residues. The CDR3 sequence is CASSSTSGGPPDTQYF. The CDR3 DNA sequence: TGTGCCAGCAGCTCCACTAGCGGGGGCCCCCCAGATACGCAGTATTTT.

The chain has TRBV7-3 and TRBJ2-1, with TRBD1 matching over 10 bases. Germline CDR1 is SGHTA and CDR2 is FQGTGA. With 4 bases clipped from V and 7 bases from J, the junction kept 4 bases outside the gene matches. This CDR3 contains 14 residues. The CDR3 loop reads CASSSGQGLNEQFF. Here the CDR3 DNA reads TGTGCCAGCAGCTCGGGACAGGGGTTGAATGAGCAGTTCTTC.

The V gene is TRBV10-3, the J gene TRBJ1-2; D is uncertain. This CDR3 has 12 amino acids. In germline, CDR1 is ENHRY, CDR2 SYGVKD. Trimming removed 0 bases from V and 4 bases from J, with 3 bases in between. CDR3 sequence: CAISESSYGYTF. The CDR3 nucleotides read TGTGCCATCAGTGAGTCAAGCTATGGCTACACCTTC.